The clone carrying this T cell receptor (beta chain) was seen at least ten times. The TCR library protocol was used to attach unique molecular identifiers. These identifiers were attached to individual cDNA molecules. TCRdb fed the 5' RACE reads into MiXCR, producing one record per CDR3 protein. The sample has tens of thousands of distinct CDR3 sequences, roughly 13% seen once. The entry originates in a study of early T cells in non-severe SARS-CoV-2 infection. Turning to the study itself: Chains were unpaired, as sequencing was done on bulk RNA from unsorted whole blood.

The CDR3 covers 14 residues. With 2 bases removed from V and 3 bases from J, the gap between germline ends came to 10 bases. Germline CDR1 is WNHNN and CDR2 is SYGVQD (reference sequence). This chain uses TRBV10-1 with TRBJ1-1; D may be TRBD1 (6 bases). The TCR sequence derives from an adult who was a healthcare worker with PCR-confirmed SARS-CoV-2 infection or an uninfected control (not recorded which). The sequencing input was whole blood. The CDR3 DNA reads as TGCGCCAGCAGTGAGGATCCAGGGGACACTGAAGCTTTCTTT. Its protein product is CASSEDPGDTEAFF.